These T cell receptor beta chains were read from a single sample in a study of blood T cells in healthy people across ages. MiXCR, run by TCRdb on the 5' RACE reads, gives a single entry per CDR3 protein. In the table there are 800,000 or so distinct CDR3 sequences, 20% to 30% of which are singletons. This same sample was also taken into another study, of T cells of mothers and their children.

Sequenced sample: blood. The receptors originated from a boy between 5 and 17 years old in good health. The CDR3 runs from the conserved cysteine through the conserved F or W.

>TRBV20-1
CSATLGSGGTDTQYF
>TRBV12-3/TRBV12-4
CASSLGGLTGELFF
>TRBV19
CASSFEGGTYEQYF
>TRBV21-1
CASSARPPSRPF
>TRBV12-3/TRBV12-4
CASSRDKEETQYF
>TRBV5-1
CASSLSVTDTQYF
>TRBV28
CASSLIMWEQYF
>TRBV28
CASSLRGAEGTDTQYF
>TRBV29-1
CSVDRMNTEAFF
>TRBV12-3/TRBV12-4
CASRNRGLAGPSTDTQYF
>TRBV20-1
CSARAVGNQPQHF
>TRBV7-9
CASSPTGGTGDEQYF
>TRBV10-3
CAISTSKENEQFF
>TRBV2
CASSTRSGTAVTQYF
>TRBV5-1
CASSLGEGAFNIQYF
>TRBV12-3/TRBV12-4
CASSGAWETGADPQHF
>TRBV7-9
CASSFRASGNTIYF
>TRBV15
CATSIGSGIRYSGANVLTF
>TRBV12-3/TRBV12-4
CASTLGGGATSGGRTDTQYF
>TRBV10-3
CAINRDRGETQYF
>TRBV5-6
CASSWRDRGNTGELFF
>TRBV7-8
CASSLGRQGWAFF
>TRBV2
CASLLGFGTYNEQFF
>TRBV7-8
CASSLQGAHQETQYF
>TRBV29-1
CSMTSLETQYF
>TRBV29-1
CSGSGRNLDEQYF
>TRBV7-2
CASSPGSIQYF
>TRBV18
CASSPKGQPTYNEQFF
>TRBV10-3
CAISPIPSGGANEKLFF
>TRBV6-2/TRBV6-3
CASSENLGTYNEQFF
>TRBV5-5
CASSGTGSPAETQYF
>TRBV14
CASSQESYGGENNEQFF
>TRBV7-3
CASSLIAGAPDTQYF
>TRBV6-5
CASSPRRTVSYGYTF
>TRBV7-2
CASSSRQGAWETQYF
>TRBV29-1
CSVEAGGYTF
>TRBV28
CASSFMAGGYNEQFF
>TRBV15
CATSRAGGATDTQYF
>TRBV7-9
CASSSPGRITNYGYTF
>TRBV5-5
CAGSLAVGSNTEAFF
>TRBV20-1
CSAKPGRQQETQYF
>TRBV12-3/TRBV12-4
CASSLGSLLDF
>TRBV11-3
CASSPEGGRADEQFF
>TRBV12-3/TRBV12-4
CASSPGSRRIVSGNTIYF
>TRBV25-1
CASSSGWQGEAFF
>TRBV4-3
CASSQDFTNSPLHF
>TRBV27
CASSPRGLNSPLHF